The 32 T cell receptor beta chains in this list originate from one sample, sequenced in a study of cytomegalovirus exposure and HLA in healthy donors. Primers for the PCR totalled 60 Vbeta and 13 Jbeta. Sequencing used immunoSEQ multiplex PCR; TCRdb keeps in-frame clones, though not all of them. The table shows approximately 130,000 clones, with around four fifths occurring only once. Specimen: PBMCs. These receptors were collected from a boy under 10 years old in good health and CMV-seronegative.

V and J are TRBV4-2 and TRBJ2-1, with D perhaps matching TRBD1 (6 bases). The CDR3 loop spans 16 amino acids. Trimming pared 4 bases from V and 3 bases from J, leaving 16 bases between. CDR1 is LGHNA and CDR2 is YNFKEQ in the germline V gene. CDR3 DNA: TGTGCCAGCAGCCCGACGGGGACACGCGTCTACAATGAGCAGTTCTTC. The encoded protein is CASSPTGTRVYNEQFF.

The chain uses TRBV6-4 and TRBJ2-3; 9 positions agree with TRBD2. The CDR3 runs 15 residues. After removal of 2 bases from V and 0 bases from J, the junction contained 0 bases not matched to a gene. Germline V lookup: CDR1 MRHNA, CDR2 SNTAGT. CDR3 bases: TGTGCCAGCAGTGACGCGGGGGGGAGCACAGATACGCAGTATTTT. This sequence encodes CASSDAGGSTDTQYF.

The CDR3 nucleotides are TGCGCCAGCAGCGCGACAGGGGGGGTTCAGCCCCAGCATTTT. Protein sequence: CASSATGGVQPQHF. This rearrangement joins TRBV4-3 to TRBJ1-5; 9 bases are a match to TRBD1. The CDR3 runs 14 residues. Germline CDR1 reads LGHNA; CDR2 reads YSLEER. The trim removed 5 bases at V and 6 bases at J, leaving 5 bases unmatched.

This clone was seen just once. The gene calls are TRBV7-6 and TRBJ2-7; maybe TRBD2 (5 bases). Looked up from germline, CDR1 is SGHVS and CDR2 is FNYEAQ. This CDR3 region has 15 residues. V lost 6 bases to trimming and J lost 0 bases, with 15 bases between them. CDR3 protein: CASRKRVGSSYEQYF. The CDR3 nucleotides are TGTGCCAGCAGAAAAAGGGTAGGGAGCTCCTACGAGCAGTACTTC.

The rearrangement joins TRBV7-9 to TRBJ1-1, with 10 bases matching TRBD1. Germline V gene sequence: CDR1 SEHNR, CDR2 FQNEAQ (reference sequence). V gave up 4 bases and J gave up 4 bases; unmatched junction bases: 9. The CDR3 consists of 16 residues. CDR3 loop: CASSSPTGGYGTEAFF. CDR3 DNA: TGTGCCAGCAGCTCCCCGACAGGGGGCTACGGCACTGAAGCTTTCTTT.

This clone has a single count. CDR3 in DNA: TGTGCCAGTAGTATAGCAGGGGGAGTTCCGGACGAGCAGTACTTC. Its protein is CASSIAGGVPDEQYF. The rearrangement links TRBV19 to TRBJ2-7; 7 nucleotides align to TRBD1. V was pared by 1 base and J by 5 bases, with 8 bases of the junction left unmatched. This CDR3 spans 15 amino acids. CDR1 LNHDA and CDR2 SQIVND come from the germline V gene (reference sequence).

J is TRBJ1-1 and V is TRBV19, with D perhaps matching TRBD1 (5 bases). The germline gives CDR1 LNHDA, CDR2 SQIVND (reference sequence). CDR3 length equals 13 residues. Trimming took 5 bases from V and 1 from J, leaving 8 bases between them. The CDR3 bases are TGTGCCAGTAGTGCCACAGGGAACACTGAAGCTTTCTTT. Translated: CASSATGNTEAFF.

This clone occurred a few times. This sequence joins TRBV10-2 and TRBJ2-1; 8 bases match TRBD2. The trim removed 7 bases at V and 1 base at J, leaving 3 bases unmatched. The CDR3 sequence is 14 residues long. Germline CDR1 is WSHSY and CDR2 is SAAADI. This chain's CDR3 is CASTLAGSYNEQFF. CDR3 DNA sequence: TGCGCCAGCACCTTAGCGGGATCCTACAATGAGCAGTTCTTC.

This rearrangement joins TRBV7-9 to TRBJ2-2; TRBD2 matches at 13 bases. The CDR3 has 16 residues. CDR1 SEHNR and CDR2 FQNEAQ come from the germline V gene (reference sequence). The ends lost 1 base at V and 5 bases at J; junction bases unmatched: 1. The CDR3 nucleotides are TGTGCCAGCAGCTTAGGACTAGCGGGAGGAACCGGGGAGCTGTTTTTT. Its translation is CASSLGLAGGTGELFF.

This sequence joins TRBV7-9 and TRBJ1-2; possibly TRBD1 for D (6 bases). Germline assignment: CDR1 SEHNR and CDR2 FQNEAQ (reference sequence). V was trimmed by 5 bases and J by 8 bases, leaving 21 bases between them. This CDR3 spans 15 amino acids. The CDR3 region is CASSPRDNSWRGYTF. CDR3 DNA: TGTGCCAGCAGCCCTCGGGACAACTCTTGGAGGGGCTACACCTTC.

This chain connects TRBV7-9 to TRBJ2-5; no clear D gene. The CDR3 spans 14 residues. Trimming shortened V by 3 bases and J by 5 bases, and 13 bases separated the two germline ends. Germline CDR1 reads SEHNR; CDR2 reads FQNEAQ (reference sequence). The CDR3 is CASSFRILEETQYF. CDR3 coding DNA: TGTGCCAGCAGCTTCCGAATTCTAGAGGAGACCCAGTACTTC.

The rearrangement joins TRBV7-8 to TRBJ1-2, with a possible D match to TRBD1 (6 bases). The CDR3 totals 15 residues. V lost 3 bases to trimming and J lost 4 bases, with 15 bases between them. Germline V lookup: CDR1 SGHVS, CDR2 FQNEAQ. CDR3 sequence: CASSFNAGEGYGYTF. CDR3 nucleotide sequence: TGTGCCAGCAGCTTTAATGCAGGGGAGGGCTATGGCTACACCTTC.

Of note for this clone: The same CDR3 can be traced to other DNA sequences in this sample. V is TRBV9 and J is TRBJ1-1; D might be TRBD1 (5 bases). Germline V gene data show CDR1 as SGDLS and CDR2 as YYNGEE. The CDR3 contains 13 residues. V shed 2 bases and J shed 1 base, with 6 bases lying between them. This CDR3 is CASSVTGNTEAFF. For the CDR3, the DNA is TGTGCCAGCAGCGTTACAGGGAACACTGAAGCTTTCTTT.

The chain links TRBV12-1 to TRBJ2-1; the table's D call, TRBD2, was not checked against the DNA. TRBV12-1 has pseudogene status. The CDR3 is 15 amino acids. CDR3 sequence: CASSFGGSSYNEQFF. CDR3 bases: TGTGCCAGCAGCTTTGGCGGGAGCTCCTACAATGAGCAGTTCTTC.

This clone was recorded a few times. At one end the junction does not follow the germline gene, possibly because of a read error. The chain links TRBV7-7 to TRBJ2-3; TRBD2 might be the D (5 bases). In germline, CDR1 is SSHAT, CDR2 FNYEAQ (reference sequence). The CDR3 is 15 amino acids. The CDR3 loop is CASSLTPTGTDTQYF. The CDR3 DNA sequence: TGTGCTAGCAGCTTAACCCCGACGGGGACAGATACGCAGTATTTT.

The chain combines TRBV7-9 with TRBJ1-1; unclear D gene. The CDR3 length is 12 residues. V was cut by 6 bases and J by 6 bases, with 11 bases left in between. The germline CDR1 and CDR2 sequences are SEHNR and FQNEAQ (reference sequence). The chain's CDR3 is CASSYLLAEAFF. As DNA, the CDR3 is TGTGCCAGCAGTTATCTACTCGCTGAAGCTTTCTTT.

The chain employs TRBV30 and TRBJ1-1, with TRBD1 matching 7 bases. From germline, CDR1 is GTSNPN and CDR2 SVGIG (reference sequence). CDR3 length: 13 amino acids. V lost 3 bases, J lost 7 bases, and 8 bases stayed unmatched. For the CDR3, the DNA is TGTGCCTGGAGACAGATCCGGGACAGTGAAGCTTTCTTT. It yields the protein CAWRQIRDSEAFF. Drawing the rest from reference TRBV30 and TRBJ1-1, the complete variable domain is SQTIHQWPATLVQPVGSPLSLECTVEGTSNPNLYWYRQAAGRGLQLLFYSVGIGQISSEVPQNLSASRPQDRQFILSSKKLLLSDSGFYLCAWRQIRDSEAFFGQGTRLTVV.

This chain connects TRBV2 to TRBJ1-1; D is unclear. Trimming shortened V by 5 bases and J by 7 bases, and 14 bases separated the two germline ends. There are 13 residues in the CDR3. Germline V gives CDR1 SNHLY, CDR2 FYNNEI. CDR3 loop: CASSLAATIEAFF. The CDR3 coding sequence is TGTGCCAGCAGTTTGGCAGCAACTATTGAAGCTTTCTTT.

The rearrangement links TRBV7-9 to TRBJ1-2; D is unresolved. The V end was cut by 0 bases, the J end by 5 bases, with 10 bases between. Germline CDR1 is SEHNR and CDR2 is FQNEAQ (reference sequence). There are 14 residues in the CDR3. The CDR3 DNA is TGTGCCAGCAGCTTAGCTGAGTCGGGGTATGGCTACACCTTC. This translates into CASSLAESGYGYTF.

With regard to this clone: This sample includes further DNA sequences coding for the same CDR3. The V and J genes are TRBV7-9 and TRBJ2-1; TRBD2 agrees at 7 bases. Trimming cost V 3 bases and J 14 bases; bases outside gene matches: 13. The CDR3 runs 14 residues. Germline V gene data show CDR1 as SEHNR and CDR2 as FQNEAQ (reference sequence). Written as DNA, the CDR3 is TGTGCCAGCAGCTTGGATGGACTAGGCGGAGCAGAGTTCTTC. This gives the protein CASSLDGLGGAEFF. Combining the CDR3 with reference TRBV7-9 and TRBJ2-1 gives the whole variable domain DTGVSQNPRHKITKRGQNVTFRCDPISEHNRLYWYRQTLGQGPEFLTYFQNEAQLEKSRLLSDRFSAERPKGSFSTLEIQRTEQGDSAMYLCASSLDGLGGAEFFGPGTRLTVL.

This chain connects TRBV6-1 to TRBJ2-7, with a tentative D call TRBD1 (6 bases). Trimming removed 2 bases from V and 4 bases from J, with 12 bases in between. This CDR3 is 14 amino acids long. Germline CDR1 and CDR2: MNHNS and SASEGT. CDR3 sequence (DNA): TGTGCCAGCAGTGAAAGAACACAGGGATACGAGCAGTACTTC. Protein sequence: CASSERTQGYEQYF.

The chain links TRBV6-1 to TRBJ2-1, with D perhaps TRBD1 (6 bases). V gave up 5 bases and J gave up 7 bases, with 12 bases separating them. The CDR3 covers 13 residues. Germline CDR1 MNHNS, CDR2 SASEGT. The CDR3 reads CASSRWDNNEQFF. The CDR3 DNA reads TGTGCCAGCAGTAGGTGGGACAATAATGAGCAGTTCTTC.

V usage is TRBV6-4 and J usage is TRBJ2-2, with 11 bases matching TRBD2. This CDR3 comprises 16 residues. The V segment lost 6 bases and the J segment 3 bases; nucleotides outside the gene matches: 6. Germline V gene data show CDR1 as MRHNA and CDR2 as SNTAGT. The CDR3 DNA follows: TGTGCCAGCAGGACGTTAGCGGGAGGGCACACCGGGGAGCTGTTTTTT. This encodes CASRTLAGGHTGELFF.

This rearrangement joins TRBV6-5 to TRBJ2-7, with 9 bases that match TRBD1. V lost 2 bases and J lost 6; bases outside the gene matches: 5. The CDR3 extends over 14 amino acids. The V gene's germline CDR1 is MNHEY and CDR2 SVGAGI. CDR3 sequence (DNA): TGTGCCAGCAGTTACCTTGAGACAGGGGGCGAGCAGTACTTC. Protein sequence: CASSYLETGGEQYF.

The genes are TRBV6-1 and TRBJ2-1; 12 bases are a match to TRBD1. Germline-derived CDR1 and CDR2 are MNHNS and SASEGT. CDR3 length equals 15 residues. Trimming took 1 base from V and 9 from J; bases not matched to a gene: 4. The chain's CDR3 is CASSEEGTGGREQFF. CDR3 DNA: TGTGCCAGCAGTGAAGAGGGGACAGGGGGCCGTGAGCAGTTCTTC.

This clone was observed a handful of times. The gene calls are TRBV11-3 and TRBJ2-7, with D perhaps matching TRBD2 (6 bases). V lost 3 bases, J lost 0 bases, and 6 bases lay in between. This CDR3 has 13 amino acids. The germline V gene has CDR1 SGHNT and CDR2 YENEEA. The chain's CDR3 is CASSFGSSYEQYF. In nucleotides, the CDR3 is TGTGCCAGCAGCTTCGGGAGCTCCTACGAGCAGTACTTC.

The chain couples TRBV5-4 to TRBJ1-2, with 7 positions matching TRBD1. The CDR3 covers 16 residues. J gave up 2 bases and V 0 bases, and 7 bases lay outside the gene matches. Germline V gives CDR1 SGHNT, CDR2 YYREEE (reference sequence). The CDR3: CASSLGSPTGNYGYTF. CDR3 nucleotides: TGTGCCAGCAGCTTGGGTAGTCCGACAGGGAACTATGGCTACACCTTC.

This clone was recorded only once. The chain employs TRBV2 and TRBJ2-1; 10 nucleotides agree with TRBD2. The CDR3 covers 17 residues. J was trimmed by 1 base and V by 5 bases; bases with no gene match: 8. Germline V gene sequence: CDR1 SNHLY, CDR2 FYNNEI. CDR3 bases: TGTGCCAGCAGTCATACCCGACTAGCGGGTTCCTACAATGAGCAGTTCTTC. Amino acids: CASSHTRLAGSYNEQFF.

The chain has TRBV6-1 and TRBJ1-5; no firm D call. The germline gives CDR1 MNHNS, CDR2 SASEGT. This CDR3 spans 15 amino acids. V shed 7 bases and J shed 0 bases, with 13 bases lying between them. The CDR3 DNA follows: TGTGCCAGCAACTGGGCTGAAGATAGCAATCAGCCCCAGCATTTT. Its protein is CASNWAEDSNQPQHF.

The chain joins TRBV9 to TRBJ2-3; D remains ambiguous. Germline V gene sequence: CDR1 SGDLS, CDR2 YYNGEE. CDR3 length: 12 amino acids. Trimming removed 4 bases from V and 5 bases from J, with 8 bases in between. The DNA of the CDR3 is TGTGCCAGCAGCTTTCCCAGAGATACGCAGTATTTT. Translating it yields CASSFPRDTQYF.

The rearrangement links TRBV4-1 to TRBJ2-7; 8 bases are shared with TRBD1. V was pared by 4 bases and J by 2 bases, with 4 bases of the junction left unmatched. CDR1 is MGHRA, CDR2 YSYEKL, per germline. This CDR3 is built from 14 residues. The CDR3 region is CASSPTGVAYEQYF. The CDR3 coding sequence is TGCGCCAGCAGCCCGACAGGGGTCGCCTACGAGCAGTACTTC.

This clone was observed a few times. V is TRBV7-3 and J is TRBJ2-5; TRBD1 matches at 8 bases. Per the germline V gene, CDR1 is SGHTA and CDR2 is FQGTGA. The CDR3 contains 13 residues. Trimming took 4 bases from V and 7 from J; bases not matched to a gene: 5. This CDR3 is CASSSGQARTQYF. The CDR3, as DNA: TGTGCCAGCAGCTCGGGACAGGCGAGGACCCAGTACTTC.